The clone carrying this T cell receptor (beta chain) was recorded at least ten times. Antigen: not known. Per the authors' pipeline: TCR counts had a median of approximately 96,000 per sample and spanned about 23,224 to 690,600. MiXCR, applied by TCRdb to the RACE reads, yields one record per CDR3 protein. The V and J calls here are based on TCRdb, not the publication. This table holds approximately 80,000 distinct CDR3 sequences, approximately 8% found once. This record belongs to a study of human T cells and chemical hapten exposure. The overall study: Scalp application of diphenylcyclopropenone was performed weekly in patients across the entire approximately 26-week study.

The sample's time point: patch test 1, 2 weeks after DPC sensitization. Treatment defined: therapeutic diphenylcyclopropenone sensitization with weekly scalp DPC. Investigators collected blood before applying each patch test. General observations from the study: Relative to controls, expanded TCRs formed significantly more large CDR3 similarity clusters.

This receptor was taken from a woman aged 30 to 39 with alopecia areata. Some clones in this sample may be carry-over from other donors' samples. The input for sequencing was whole blood, taken in connection with sensitization to the hapten diphenylcyclopropenone (DPC).

This CDR3 reads CASSRDRDYLNTEAFF. The CDR3 coding sequence is TGTGCCAGCAGCCGGGACAGAGATTACCTGAACACTGAAGCTTTCTTT. The chain is built from TRBV3-1 and TRBJ1-1, with 7 nucleotides matching TRBD1. The junction had 8 bases not matched to a gene; V was cut back by 4 bases and J by 0 bases. Looked up from germline, CDR1 is LGHDT and CDR2 is YNNKEL (reference sequence). The CDR3 is 16 amino acids. The full variable domain, with the rest looked up from reference TRBV3-1 and TRBJ1-1, is DTAVSQTPKYLVTQMGNDKSIKCEQNLGHDTMYWYKQDSKKFLKIMFSYNNKELIINETVPNRFSPKSPDKAHLNLHINSLELGDSAVYFCASSRDRDYLNTEAFFGQGTRLTVV.